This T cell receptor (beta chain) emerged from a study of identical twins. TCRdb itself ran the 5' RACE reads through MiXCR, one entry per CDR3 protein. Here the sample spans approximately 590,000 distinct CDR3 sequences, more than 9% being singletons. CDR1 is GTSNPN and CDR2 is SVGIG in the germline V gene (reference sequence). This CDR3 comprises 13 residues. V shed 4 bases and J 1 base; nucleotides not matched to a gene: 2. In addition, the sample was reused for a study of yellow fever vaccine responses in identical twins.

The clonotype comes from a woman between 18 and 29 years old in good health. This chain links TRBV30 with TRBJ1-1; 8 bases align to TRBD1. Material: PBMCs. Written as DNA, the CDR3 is TGTGCCTGGAAAGGACAGGGGAACACTGAAGCTTTCTTT. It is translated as CAWKGQGNTEAFF.